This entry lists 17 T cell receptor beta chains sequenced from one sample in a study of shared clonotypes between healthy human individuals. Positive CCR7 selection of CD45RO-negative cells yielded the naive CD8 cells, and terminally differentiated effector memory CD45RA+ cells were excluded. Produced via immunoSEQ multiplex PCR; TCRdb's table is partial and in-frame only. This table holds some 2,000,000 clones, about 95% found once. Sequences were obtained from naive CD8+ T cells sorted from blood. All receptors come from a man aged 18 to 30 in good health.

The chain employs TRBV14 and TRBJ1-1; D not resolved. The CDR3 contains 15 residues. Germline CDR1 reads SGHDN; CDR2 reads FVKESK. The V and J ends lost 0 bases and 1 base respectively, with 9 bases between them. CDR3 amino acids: CASSQEDAWNTEAFF. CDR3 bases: TGTGCCAGCAGCCAAGAGGACGCCTGGAACACTGAAGCTTTCTTT.

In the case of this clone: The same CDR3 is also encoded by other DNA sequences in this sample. The CDR3: CASSLGTNYEQYF. Here the CDR3 DNA reads TGCGCCAGCAGCCTCGGGACTAACTACGAGCAGTACTTC. The chain uses TRBV5-1 and TRBJ2-7, with 7 bases aligning to TRBD2. The V segment lost 4 bases and the J segment 3 bases; nucleotides outside the gene matches: 4. The CDR3 covers 13 residues. Germline CDR1 and CDR2: SGHRS and YFSETQ.

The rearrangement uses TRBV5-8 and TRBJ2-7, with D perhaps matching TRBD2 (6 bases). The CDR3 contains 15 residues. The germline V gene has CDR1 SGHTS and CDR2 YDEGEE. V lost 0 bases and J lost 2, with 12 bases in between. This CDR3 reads CASSLVRDLTYEQYF. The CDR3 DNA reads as TGTGCCAGCAGCTTGGTCCGGGACTTAACCTACGAGCAGTACTTC.

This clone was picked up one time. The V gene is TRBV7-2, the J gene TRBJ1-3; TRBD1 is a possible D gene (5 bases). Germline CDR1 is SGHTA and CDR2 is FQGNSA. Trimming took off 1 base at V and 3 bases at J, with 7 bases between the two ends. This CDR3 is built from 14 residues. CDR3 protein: CASSLGGNGNTIYF. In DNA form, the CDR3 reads TGTGCCAGCAGCTTAGGGGGGAATGGAAACACCATATATTTT.

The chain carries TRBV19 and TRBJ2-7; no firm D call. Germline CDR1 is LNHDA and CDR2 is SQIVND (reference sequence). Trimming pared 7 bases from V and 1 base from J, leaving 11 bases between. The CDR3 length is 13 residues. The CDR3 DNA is TGTGCCAGTAAGGGCGCAGATTCCTACGAGCAGTACTTC. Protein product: CASKGADSYEQYF.

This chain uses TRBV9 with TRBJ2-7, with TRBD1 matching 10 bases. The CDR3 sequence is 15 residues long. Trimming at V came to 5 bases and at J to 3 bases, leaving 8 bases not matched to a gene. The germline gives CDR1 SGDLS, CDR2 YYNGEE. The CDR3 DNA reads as TGTGCCAGCAGTCCGACGGGACAGGGGCACTACGAGCAGTACTTC. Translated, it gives CASSPTGQGHYEQYF.

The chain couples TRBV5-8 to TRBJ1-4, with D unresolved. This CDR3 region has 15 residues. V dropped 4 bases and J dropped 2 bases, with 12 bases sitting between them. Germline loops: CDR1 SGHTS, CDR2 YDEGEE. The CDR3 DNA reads TGTGCCAGCAGCAGGCCTGCGTATACTAATGAAAAACTGTTTTTT. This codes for CASSRPAYTNEKLFF.

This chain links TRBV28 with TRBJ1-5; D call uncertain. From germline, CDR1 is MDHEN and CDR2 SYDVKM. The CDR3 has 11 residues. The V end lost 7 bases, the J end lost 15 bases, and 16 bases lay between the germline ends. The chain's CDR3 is CASNSDTVVHF. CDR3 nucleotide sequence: TGTGCCAGCAATTCCGACACGGTGGTGCATTTT.

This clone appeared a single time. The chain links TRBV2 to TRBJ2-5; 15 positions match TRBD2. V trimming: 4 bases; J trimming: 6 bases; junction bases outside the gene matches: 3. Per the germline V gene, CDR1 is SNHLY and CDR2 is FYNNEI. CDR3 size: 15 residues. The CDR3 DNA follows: TGTGCCAGCAGTGGGACTAGCGGGGGGGCGAAGACCCAGTACTTC. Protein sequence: CASSGTSGGAKTQYF.

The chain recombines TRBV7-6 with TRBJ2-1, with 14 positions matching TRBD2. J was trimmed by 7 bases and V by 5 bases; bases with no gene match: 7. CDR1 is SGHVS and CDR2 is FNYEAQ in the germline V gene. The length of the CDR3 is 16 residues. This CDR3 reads CASSDRLAGGQNEQFF. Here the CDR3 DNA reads TGTGCCAGCAGCGACAGACTAGCGGGGGGGCAGAATGAGCAGTTCTTC. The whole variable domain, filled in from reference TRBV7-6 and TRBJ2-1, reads GAGVSQSPRYKVTKRGQDVALRCDPISGHVSLYWYRQALGQGPEFLTYFNYEAQQDKSGLPNDRFSAERPEGSISTLTIQRTEQRDSAMYRCASSDRLAGGQNEQFFGPGTRLTVL.

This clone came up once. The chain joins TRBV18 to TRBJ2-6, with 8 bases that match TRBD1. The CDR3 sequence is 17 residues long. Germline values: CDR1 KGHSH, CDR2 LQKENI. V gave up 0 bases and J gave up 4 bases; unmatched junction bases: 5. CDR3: CASSPPEQGVGANVLTF. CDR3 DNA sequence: TGTGCCAGCTCACCACCAGAACAGGGGGTCGGGGCCAACGTCCTGACTTTC.

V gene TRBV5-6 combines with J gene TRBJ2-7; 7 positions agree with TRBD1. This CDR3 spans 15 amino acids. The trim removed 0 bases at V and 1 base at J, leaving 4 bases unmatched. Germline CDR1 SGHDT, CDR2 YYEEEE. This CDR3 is CASSLEGAWSYEQYF. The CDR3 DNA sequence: TGTGCCAGCAGCTTGGAGGGGGCCTGGTCCTACGAGCAGTACTTC.

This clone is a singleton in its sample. CDR3 nucleotide sequence: TGTGCCAGCAGCTTAGGGAGCGGGAGTCAAACAGATACGCAGTATTTT. Translating gives CASSLGSGSQTDTQYF. The V gene is TRBV7-9, the J gene TRBJ2-3; TRBD2 matches 8 bases. With 1 base clipped from V and 3 bases from J, the junction kept 6 bases outside the gene matches. This CDR3 contains 16 residues. Germline loops: CDR1 SEHNR, CDR2 FQNEAQ (reference sequence). Full variable domain (missing parts from reference TRBV7-9 and TRBJ2-3): DTGVSQNPRHKITKRGQNVTFRCDPISEHNRLYWYRQTLGQGPEFLTYFQNEAQLEKSRLLSDRFSAERPKGSFSTLEIQRTEQGDSAMYLCASSLGSGSQTDTQYFGPGTRLTVL.

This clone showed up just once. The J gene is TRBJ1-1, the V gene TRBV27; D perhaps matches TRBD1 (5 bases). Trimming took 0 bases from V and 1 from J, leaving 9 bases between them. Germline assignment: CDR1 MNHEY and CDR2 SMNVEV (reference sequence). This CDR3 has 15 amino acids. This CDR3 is CASSLSIQGNTEAFF. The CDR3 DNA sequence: TGTGCCAGCAGTTTATCCATCCAGGGGAACACTGAAGCTTTCTTT.

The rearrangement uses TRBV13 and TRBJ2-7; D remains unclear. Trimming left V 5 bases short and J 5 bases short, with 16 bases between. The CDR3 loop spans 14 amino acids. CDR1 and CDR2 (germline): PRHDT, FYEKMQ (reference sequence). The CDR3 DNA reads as TGTGCCAGCAGCCAAGCCGGGCTAGAGGACGAGCAGTACTTC. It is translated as CASSQAGLEDEQYF.

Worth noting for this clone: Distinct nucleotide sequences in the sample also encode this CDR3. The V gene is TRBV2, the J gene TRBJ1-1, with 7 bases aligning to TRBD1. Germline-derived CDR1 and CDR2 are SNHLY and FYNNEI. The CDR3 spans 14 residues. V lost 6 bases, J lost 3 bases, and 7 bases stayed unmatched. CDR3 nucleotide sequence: TGTGCCAGCAGCGGAGACAGGGCCTACACTGAAGCTTTCTTT. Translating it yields CASSGDRAYTEAFF.

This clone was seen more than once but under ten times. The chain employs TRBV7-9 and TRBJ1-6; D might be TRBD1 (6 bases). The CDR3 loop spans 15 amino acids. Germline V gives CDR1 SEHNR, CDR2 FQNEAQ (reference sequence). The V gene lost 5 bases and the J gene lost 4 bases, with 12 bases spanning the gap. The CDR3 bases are TGTGCCAGCAGCGCCAGACAGGAATATAATTCACCCCTCCACTTT. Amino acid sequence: CASSARQEYNSPLHF.